This T cell receptor (beta chain) was observed in a study of blood T cell repertoires in COVID-19. The wider study: Nucleic acid was either cDNA or gDNA, and it came from T cells, B-cell-depleted T cells, or PBMCs.

Germline V CDR1 and CDR2: SEHNR, FQNEAQ (reference sequence). V shed 0 bases and J 3 bases; nucleotides not matched to a gene: 3. The length of the CDR3 is 16 residues. Clones were sequenced by immunoSEQ multiplex PCR, and TCRdb holds only the in-frame ones, with some missing. Of a few hundred thousand clones listed, more than 75% are singletons. The sequence came from a man aged 35 to 55 who had recovered from COVID-19. Sequencing was carried out using peripheral blood. V is TRBV7-9 and J is TRBJ2-3; 10 nucleotides match TRBD2. Here the CDR3 reads CASSLALAGYTDTQYF. In nucleotides, the CDR3 is TGTGCCAGCAGCTTAGCACTAGCGGGGTATACAGATACGCAGTATTTT.